This TCR beta chain was sequenced in a study of shared clonotypes between healthy human individuals (dated by TCRdb to the early 2020s). With respect to the entire study: The cohort included a few men and a couple of women between 18 and 49 years of age. For each donor, three plates each were used for CD4 naive and CD4 memory, two plates were used for CD8 naive, and one plate was used for CD8 memory. The study deeply sequenced blood TCR repertoires of roughly five healthy adults to estimate repertoire size and the extent of clonotype sharing between individuals. To increase sequencing depth and limit assay-specific biases, different laboratories used diverse techniques to prepare libraries and sequence TCR repertoires. Between about 0.9 and 10 billion PBMCs per donor were obtained by leukapheresis.

Using the deep immunoSEQ assay, TCR CDR3 regions were amplified from genomic DNA by multiplex PCR. Extracted genomic DNA from each cell subset was distributed evenly across all wells of several immunoSEQ 96-well plates, and each plate was treated as a replicate. Each replicate PCR for sorted subsets received around 200 ng genomic DNA, equal to roughly 30,000 T cell genomes. Purified libraries were quantified with a Qubit 3.0 fluorometer, sized on a Bioanalyzer 2100, and re-quantified with the KAPA Library Quantification kit. Each immunoSEQ 96-well plate was sequenced on its own single-read 150-cycle Illumina NextSeq 550 flow cell. As for the authors' bioinformatics: Because only junctional sequences without quality scores were contained in the immunoSEQ output, filtering matching that applied to full-length reads could not be performed. To assign V/J genes and CDR3, sequences were annotated using PyIR, a Python wrapper for IgBLAST v1.9, with IMGT germline references. Any read was removed if the V/J assignment was weak (E-value above 1e-6), the CDR3 was missing, or the read contained stop codons, out-of-frame junctions, or ambiguous translated residues. V3J clonotypes were defined as sequences sharing an identical inferred V gene, J gene, and CDR3 amino acid sequence. The percentage overlap between two repertoires was calculated by dividing the number of shared unique clonotypes by the size of the smaller repertoire. RTK rarefaction, the Chao1 estimator, and Recon v2.1 estimates of unobserved clonotypes were used to assess repertoire richness. Generation probabilities were computed with OLGA for all TCRbeta clonotypes obtained by the gDNA method from four donors. This is the immuneACCESS table as TCRdb keeps it, with only in-frame sequences that have V and J called. A part of the clones is gone; compared with another copy, unresolved V genes explain less than half, and the rest is unexplained. V, J and clone size were drawn from that table, and D and trimming were deduced from the DNA. Present in this sample are about 2.3 million clones, approximately 90% of which were seen just once. The ten most abundant clones make up approximately 0.39% of the sample.

The CDR3 covers 15 residues, taking in both the cysteine and the phenylalanine. Only the CDR3 part of the read is kept: 45 bases, read in frame from the first base. Taken from the germline V gene, the CDR1 and CDR2 loops are KGHSH and LQKENI. Clipping removes 0 bases from V and 7 bases from J, with 5 as the unmatched junction base count. Remarks on this clone: This receptor's antigen is unknown. Per-base quality was not reported, and no clone a single base away is much larger than it.

General findings and caveats noted by the study authors: Pairwise subsampling indicated that sequencing depth was expected to affect the degree of clonotype sharing among donors. When a handful of donors were compared, the shared fraction of clonotypes was 5% to 6.5% for naive CD4, about 4% for naive CD8, more than 2% for memory CD4, and around 0.4% for memory CD8. Compared with non-shared clonotypes, the clonotypes found in all four sorted-subset donors had higher generation probabilities. Sampling was restricted to blood, and TCR repertoires in tissue are likely to differ from TCR repertoires in blood. Naive subsets generally had larger estimated clonotype richness than memory subsets. Because the study included only a small number of donors, the genetic and exposure-history diversity represented was limited. Incomplete sequencing was indicated by rarefaction of sorted-subset datasets, despite the large sequencing depth.

The donors were healthy, HIV-negative adults who had no recently reported acute infections or vaccinations. Every donor was a Caucasian adult living in Nashville, Tennessee, USA. CD4+ T cells were enriched by magnetic negative selection; naive cells were then positively selected on CD45RA, and the negative fraction formed the memory subset. Blood was collected by leukapheresis, and PBMCs were isolated by Ficoll-Histopaque density gradient centrifugation and then cryopreserved in liquid nitrogen vapor phase. Purity and quantity of every magnetically sorted T cell population were checked by analytical flow cytometry. Genomic DNA was isolated from each sorted fraction and quantified by UV absorbance on a Nanodrop 2000c.

This TCR was recovered from a man aged 18 to 35 in good health. Some clones in this sample may be carry-over from other donors' samples. Specimen: naive CD4+ T cells from PBMCs. Per the publication, the cell subset or site label means: CD45RA+ positively selected. This sequence uses TRBV18 and TRBJ2-2, and 7 junction bases match TRBD1. The CDR3 sequence is CASSPPQGGDGELFF. The DNA is as follows: TGTGCCAGCTCACCACCGCAAGGGGGCGACGGGGAGCTGTTTTTT. With the rest looked up from the reference TRBV18 and TRBJ2-2 genes rather than sequenced, the full variable domain is NAGVMQNPRHLVRRRGQEARLRCSPMKGHSHVYWYRQLPEEGLKFMVYLQKENIIDESGMPKERFSAEFPKEGPSILRIQQVVRGDSAAYFCASSPPQGGDGELFFGEGSRLTVL.